The rows below give T cell receptor beta chains drawn from one sample of a study of blood T cell repertoires in COVID-19. The method was immunoSEQ multiplex PCR; TCRdb's version includes in-frame clones alone and lacks a portion of them. The table shows under 250,000 clones, with around 83% occurring only once. Material: peripheral blood. All receptors come from a man in his fifties or sixties with active or convalescent COVID-19. CDR3s include the opening cysteine and the closing phenylalanine or tryptophan. The order of the fields is V gene, clone size, D gene, J gene, CDR3 protein, CDR3 DNA. The D gene is left open where the match is weak. Only part of the rows carry a size: once, few, many, or a class if the clone is expanded.

>TRBV5-6|-|TRBD2|TRBJ2-1
CASSAEKTSGYNEQFF
TGTGCCAGCAGCGCAGAGAAGACTAGCGGCTACAATGAGCAGTTCTTC
>TRBV19|-|-|TRBJ2-5
CASSTSRGETQYF
TGTGCCAGTAGTACCTCCAGGGGAGAGACCCAGTACTTC
>TRBV20-1|-|TRBD2|TRBJ2-3
CSASGEAGPSTDTQYF
TGCAGTGCTAGTGGAGAAGCGGGGCCTAGCACAGATACGCAGTATTTT
>TRBV7-8|-|-|TRBJ2-2
CASSFRGYTGELFF
TGTGCCAGCAGCTTTCGGGGTTACACCGGGGAGCTGTTTTTT
>TRBV27|-|TRBD2|TRBJ2-3
CASREGLGLAGGVTDTQYF
TGTGCCAGCAGAGAGGGGCTGGGGCTAGCGGGGGGGGTCACAGATACGCAGTATTTT
>TRBV7-9|-|-|TRBJ1-6
CASSRTDGRSPLHF
TGTGCCAGCAGCCGGACGGATGGGAGGTCACCCCTCCACTTT
>TRBV5-1|-|TRBD2|TRBJ2-1
CASRASGGNEQFF
TGCGCCAGCAGGGCTAGCGGGGGGAATGAGCAGTTCTTC
>TRBV5-1|few|TRBD2|TRBJ2-7
CASSAGLAGALSSYEQYF
TGCGCCAGCAGCGCGGGACTAGCGGGAGCCTTAAGCTCCTACGAGCAGTACTTC
>TRBV5-4|-|-|TRBJ2-3
CASSLAGGLSTDTQYF
TGTGCCAGCAGCTTGGCGGGGGGCCTTAGCACAGATACGCAGTATTTT
>TRBV24-1|-|-|TRBJ1-5
CATGSSRSANSNQPQHF
TGTGCCACCGGAAGTAGTCGGAGTGCAAATAGCAATCAGCCCCAGCATTTT
>TRBV7-9|-|TRBD1|TRBJ1-4
CASSPGTEEGILFF
TGTGCCAGCAGCCCCGGGACAGAGGAAGGTATACTGTTTTTT
>TRBV6-6|-|TRBD2|TRBJ2-1
CASTNSGRAKEQFF
TGTGCCAGCACCAATAGCGGGAGGGCTAAGGAGCAGTTCTTC
>TRBV11-2|-|TRBD1|TRBJ1-4
CASSFGTGGHGSEKLFF
TGTGCCAGCAGCTTTGGGACAGGGGGGCACGGTAGTGAAAAACTGTTTTTT
>TRBV10-3|-|-|TRBJ1-4
CAISRDLNEKLFF
TGTGCCATCAGCCGGGATTTAAATGAAAAACTGTTTTTT
>TRBV19|-|TRBD1|TRBJ1-2
CASSMLQGASAF
TGTGCCAGTAGTATGTTACAGGGGGCCTCTGCCTTC
>TRBV7-2|-|TRBD2|TRBJ2-3
CASSLGSPAGGQDTQYF
TGTGCCAGCAGCTTAGGCTCCCCAGCGGGAGGGCAAGATACGCAGTATTTT
>TRBV5-6|-|TRBD1|TRBJ2-3
CASKYSGGTDTQYF
TGTGCCAGCAAGTACTCAGGGGGAACAGATACGCAGTATTTT
>TRBV11-3|once|TRBD2|TRBJ2-3
CASSLTSGGASTQYF
TGTGCCAGCAGCCTTACTAGCGGGGGGGCGAGTACGCAGTATTTT
>TRBV7-2|-|-|TRBJ2-5
CASSLDPRQETQYF
TGTGCCAGCAGCTTAGATCCGAGACAAGAGACCCAGTACTTC
>TRBV28|-|TRBD1|TRBJ1-5
CASSLRTGGIDNQPQHF
TGTGCCAGCAGCCTAAGGACAGGGGGTATCGACAATCAGCCCCAGCATTTT
>TRBV6-6|-|TRBD2|TRBJ2-7
CASSRKQGEGVGEQYF
TGTGCCAGCAGTCGCAAGCAAGGGGAGGGAGTGGGCGAGCAGTACTTC
>TRBV3-1/TRBV3-2|-|TRBD1|TRBJ2-1
CASSHLQGAQFF
TGTGCCAGCAGCCATCTACAGGGGGCACAGTTCTTC
>TRBV6-5|-|-|TRBJ2-3
CASSAGPEADTQYF
TGTGCCAGCAGCGCGGGCCCTGAGGCAGATACGCAGTATTTT
>TRBV3-1/TRBV3-2|-|TRBD1|TRBJ2-2
CASSQDWRTGVDGELFF
TGTGCCAGCAGCCAAGATTGGCGGACAGGGGTGGACGGGGAGCTGTTTTTT
>TRBV30|-|-|TRBJ2-7
CAWSHGQTEQYF
TGTGCCTGGAGTCACGGACAGACCGAGCAGTACTTC
>TRBV6-5|-|-|TRBJ1-5
CASRGRQRSNQPQHF
TGTGCCAGCAGGGGCCGACAACGCAGCAATCAGCCCCAGCATTTT
>TRBV5-1|few|TRBD2|TRBJ2-5
CASSLNLAGLISEETQYF
TGCGCCAGCAGCTTGAACCTAGCGGGACTAATATCGGAGGAGACCCAGTACTTC
>TRBV28|-|TRBD2|TRBJ2-5
CATLDGGEETQYF
TGTGCCACCCTCGACGGGGGGGAGGAGACCCAGTACTTC
>TRBV9|many|TRBD2|TRBJ2-1
CASSPDGTSGSNEQFF
TGTGCCAGCAGCCCAGATGGGACTAGCGGGAGTAATGAGCAGTTCTTC
>TRBV19|-|-|TRBJ2-5
CASREQGYGTQYF
TGTGCCAGTAGGGAACAGGGTTACGGGACCCAGTACTTC
>TRBV4-1|few|-|TRBJ1-2
CASSQDRAASFSNYGYTF
TGCGCCAGCAGCCAAGACAGGGCGGCCTCTTTTTCTAACTATGGCTACACCTTC
>TRBV19|-|TRBD1|TRBJ1-6
CASGTGYGNSPLHF
TGTGCCAGTGGGACAGGGTACGGTAATTCACCCCTCCACTTT
>TRBV2|-|TRBD2|TRBJ2-1
CASRSSGTYNEQFF
TGTGCCAGCAGGAGTAGCGGGACCTACAATGAGCAGTTCTTC
>TRBV27|-|-|TRBJ2-1
CASSLYPRGGTYNEQFF
TGTGCCAGCAGTTTATATCCAAGGGGGGGCACCTACAATGAGCAGTTCTTC
>TRBV12-3/TRBV12-4|few|-|TRBJ1-5
CASMDRGNQPQHF
TGTGCCAGCATGGATAGGGGGAATCAGCCCCAGCATTTT
>TRBV18|few|-|TRBJ2-5
CASSPSVGAQETQYF
TGTGCCAGCTCACCATCCGTGGGAGCCCAAGAGACCCAGTACTTC
>TRBV13|-|-|TRBJ1-5
CASKEGNQPQHF
TGTGCCAGCAAAGAGGGAAATCAGCCCCAGCATTTT
>TRBV3-1/TRBV3-2|-|-|TRBJ2-7
CASSHLVEQYF
TGTGCCAGCAGCCATCTTGTCGAGCAGTACTTC
>TRBV30|-|TRBD1|TRBJ1-1
CAWSLTGGVNRAFF
TGTGCCTGGAGTCTGACAGGGGGCGTCAATAGAGCTTTCTTT
>TRBV4-1|-|-|TRBJ1-2
CASSQESGQSYGYTF
TGCGCCAGCAGCCAAGAGAGTGGGCAGAGCTATGGCTACACCTTC
>TRBV9|-|-|TRBJ2-2
CASSVTQGTLNTGELFF
TGTGCCAGCAGCGTAACCCAAGGGACATTGAACACCGGGGAGCTGTTTTTT
>TRBV27|-|TRBD2|TRBJ2-3
CASSTSGDPQDTQYF
TGTGCCAGCAGTACTAGCGGGGATCCCCAAGATACGCAGTATTTT
>TRBV6-2/TRBV6-3|-|TRBD1|TRBJ2-1
CASSYPRQGPSSYNEQFF
TGTGCCAGCAGTTACCCTCGACAGGGGCCAAGCTCCTACAATGAGCAGTTCTTC